This T cell receptor beta chain was recorded in a study of shared clonotypes between healthy human individuals. Study-wide points: The generation probabilities recorded for non-shared clonotypes fell below those of clonotypes shared by all four donors.

The CDR3 has 10 amino acids. CDR1 and CDR2 from the germline V gene are SGDLS and YYNGEE. Clones were read by immunoSEQ multiplex PCR, and TCRdb kept only the in-frame ones, dropping some. The repertoire holds 1,500,000 or so clones, roughly 98.5% seen once, with approximately 0.4% in the top ten. Remarks on this clone: Its antigen is as yet unknown. The junction departs from germline at one end; a sequencing error may be responsible. The same CDR3 arises from other DNA sequences in this sample as well.

The chain uses TRBV9 and TRBJ2-1, with D possibly matching TRBD2 (6 bases). This TCR derives from a man aged 25-45 years in good health. Sequenced input: naive CD4+ T cells sorted from blood. Subset defined: CD45RA+ positively selected. CDR3 bases: TGTGCCAGTAGCGGCAATGAGCAGTTCTTC. Translation gives CASSGNEQFF.